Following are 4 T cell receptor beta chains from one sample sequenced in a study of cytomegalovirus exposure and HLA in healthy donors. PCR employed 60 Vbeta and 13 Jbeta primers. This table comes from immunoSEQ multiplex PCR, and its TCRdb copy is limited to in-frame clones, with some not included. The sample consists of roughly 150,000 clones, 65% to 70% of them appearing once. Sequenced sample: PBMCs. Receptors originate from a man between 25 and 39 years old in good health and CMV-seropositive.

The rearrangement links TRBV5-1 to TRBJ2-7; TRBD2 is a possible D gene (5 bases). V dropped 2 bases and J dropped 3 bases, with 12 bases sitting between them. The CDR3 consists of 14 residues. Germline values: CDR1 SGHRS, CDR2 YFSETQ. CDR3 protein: CASSFSEGHYEQYF. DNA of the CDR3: TGCGCCAGCAGCTTTTCCGAGGGTCACTACGAGCAGTACTTC.

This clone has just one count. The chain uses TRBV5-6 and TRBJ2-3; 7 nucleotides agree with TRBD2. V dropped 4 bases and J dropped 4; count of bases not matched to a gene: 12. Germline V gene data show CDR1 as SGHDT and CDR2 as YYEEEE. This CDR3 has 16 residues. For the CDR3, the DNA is TGTGCCAGCAGCAAACGTTGGACTAGTTCCCCAGATACGCAGTATTTT. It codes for CASSKRWTSSPDTQYF.

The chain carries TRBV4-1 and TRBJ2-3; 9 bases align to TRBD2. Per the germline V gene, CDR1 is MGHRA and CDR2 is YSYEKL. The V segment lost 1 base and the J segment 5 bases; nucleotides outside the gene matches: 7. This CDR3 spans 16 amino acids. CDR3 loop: CASSQASTREGDTQYF. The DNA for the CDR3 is TGCGCCAGCAGCCAAGCTTCTACGCGGGAGGGAGATACGCAGTATTTT.

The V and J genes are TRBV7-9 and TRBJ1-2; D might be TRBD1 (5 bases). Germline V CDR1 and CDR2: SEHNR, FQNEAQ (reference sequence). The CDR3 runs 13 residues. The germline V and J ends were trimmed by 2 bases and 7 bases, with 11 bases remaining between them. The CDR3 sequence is CASSLRDFGGYTF. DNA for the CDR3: TGTGCCAGCAGCTTACGGGACTTTGGTGGCTACACCTTC.